This TCR beta chain was obtained from a study of tumor and adjacent non-tumor tissue in lung cancer. Study findings and constraints: In normal lung, the top 100 clones were significantly more dominant than in tumor.

The template was RNA from unsorted bulk tissue. About this clonotype itself: Its antigen is undetermined. The junction departs from the called germline gene at one end, perhaps through a read error.

Three rounds of nested PCR, following a modified ARM-PCR protocol, produced the TCRbeta library. A single record per CDR3 protein comes from TCRdb applying MiXCR to the multiplex PCR reads. This table has 55,000 to 75,000 distinct CDR3 sequences, almost 60% appearing once. The CDR3 runs 15 residues. Germline assignment: CDR1 SGHAT and CDR2 FQNNGV. The chain links TRBV11-2 to TRBJ1-1, with a weak D call TRBD1 (5 bases). The origin of this receptor is a man aged 50-60 years with non-small cell lung cancer. Input material: lung tumor tissue. CDR3 nucleotides: TGTGCCAACAGGACCTCGAGGCGGGGGAACACTGAAGTTTTCTTT. Protein: CANRTSRRGNTEVFF. The variable domain in full, with the rest retrieved from reference TRBV11-2 and TRBJ1-1, is EAGVAQSPRYKIIEKRQSVAFWCNPISGHATLYWYQQILGQGPKLLIQFQNNGVVDDSQLPKDRFSAERLKGVDSTLKIQPAKLEDSAVYLCANRTSRRGNTEVFFGQGTRLTVV.